These T cell receptor beta chains were read from a single sample in a study of radiotherapy plus CTLA-4 blockade in lung cancer. Produced via immunoSEQ multiplex PCR; TCRdb's table is partial and in-frame only. The table includes tens of thousands of clones, about 78% detected once. Source: peripheral blood, taken from a patient treated with radiotherapy plus ipilimumab. These TCRs come from a human donor with non-small cell lung cancer who had a partial response to radiotherapy plus ipilimumab. Some clones in this sample may be carry-over from other donors' samples. Both conserved end residues are part of each CDR3. The D gene is left open where the match is weak. The size entry is marked missing in some rows and otherwise reads once, few, many or a size class.

j_call | cdr3_length | v_call | clone_size | d_call | cdr3_nt | cdr3_aa
TRBJ2-7 | 16 | TRBV4-3 | - | TRBD2 | TGCGCCAGCAGCCAAGATGTCAGCGGGGGGACTTACGAGCAGTACTTC | CASSQDVSGGTYEQYF
TRBJ2-7 | 14 | TRBV28 | - | - | TGTGCCAGCAGGCGGGACTCCCCCCCCTACGAGCAGTACTTC | CASRRDSPPYEQYF
TRBJ2-7 | 19 | TRBV21-1 | few | - | TGTGCCAGCAGCAAAGTTTCTGGGACTAGCGGGAGGTGTTCCTACGAGCAGTACTTC | CASSKVSGTSGRCSYEQYF
TRBJ2-1 | 14 | TRBV6-1 | - | TRBD2 | TGTGCCAGCAGTGATGTAGCGGGAGTTGTGAGGCAGTTCTTC | CASSDVAGVVRQFF
TRBJ1-2 | 16 | TRBV5-1 | - | - | TGCGCCAGCAGCTTGGAGGGAGGGAGTCAAATCTATGGCTACACCTTC | CASSLEGGSQIYGYTF
TRBJ1-5 | 14 | TRBV6-1 | - | - | TGTGCCAGCAGTGAACAGGTACCCCATCAGCCCCAGCATTTT | CASSEQVPHQPQHF
TRBJ2-7 | 15 | TRBV5-8 | - | TRBD1 | TGTGCCAGCAGCCCAGAGACAGGGTTGTCACACGAGCAGTACTTC | CASSPETGLSHEQYF
TRBJ2-7 | 15 | TRBV2 | - | TRBD2 | TGTGCCAGCAGGTTGCAGAGTCTAGCGGGGTCCGAGCAGTACTTC | CASRLQSLAGSEQYF
TRBJ2-5 | 14 | TRBV6-1 | - | TRBD1 | TGTGCCAGCAGTCGGGACAGTATTCAAGAGACCCAGTACTTC | CASSRDSIQETQYF
TRBJ2-1 | 17 | TRBV7-9 | - | TRBD2 | TGTGCCAGCAGCCCGGGACTAGCGGGGGAACGTTACAATGAGCAGTTCTTC | CASSPGLAGERYNEQFF
TRBJ2-5 | 15 | TRBV15 | - | - | TGTGCCACCAGCAGTCAGACAGTCCCTCAAGAGACCCAGTACTTC | CATSSQTVPQETQYF
TRBJ2-5 | 18 | TRBV13 | - | TRBD2 | TGTGCCAGCAGCTTATGGCTAGCGGGAGGGACCGGACAAGAGACCCAGTACTTC | CASSLWLAGGTGQETQYF
TRBJ2-5 | 15 | TRBV6-1 | - | - | TGTGCCAGCAGTTCTGTTCTAGCGTCACAAGGGACCCAGTACTTC | CASSSVLASQGTQYF
TRBJ1-1 | 14 | TRBV5-5 | - | - | TGTGCCAGCAGCAGGGTGGGGGGGAACACTGAAGCTTTCTTT | CASSRVGGNTEAFF
TRBJ2-1 | 16 | TRBV19 | - | TRBD2 | TGTGCCAGTAGTACCTATAGCGGGGGGGCCCACAATGAGCAGTTCTTC | CASSTYSGGAHNEQFF
TRBJ2-1 | 13 | TRBV7-7 | - | - | TGTGCCAGCAGCTTAGAACAGGAGCGAGAGCAGTTCTTC | CASSLEQEREQFF
TRBJ1-2 | 14 | TRBV9 | - | - | TGTGCCAGCAGCGTAGGGCGGAACAACTATGGCTACACCTTC | CASSVGRNNYGYTF
TRBJ1-5 | 15 | TRBV2 | - | - | TGTGCCGGACGGGGGGCGGGGGCAGGCAATCAGCCCCAGCATTTT | CAGRGAGAGNQPQHF
TRBJ2-3 | 16 | TRBV19 | - | TRBD2 | TGTGCCAGTAGTATAACTAGCGGGGGGGGCACAGATACGCAGTATTTT | CASSITSGGGTDTQYF
TRBJ2-5 | 14 | TRBV28 | - | - | TGTGCCAGCAGTACCCGGGTCAGAGAAGAGACCCAGTACTTC | CASSTRVREETQYF
TRBJ1-1 | 16 | TRBV11-2 | - | - | TGTGCCAGCAGCAAAAGTCCCCCAGGGCCGAACACTGAAGCTTTCTTT | CASSKSPPGPNTEAFF
TRBJ1-5 | 12 | TRBV28 | - | - | TGTGCCAGCAGCTCCACTATTCAGCCCCAGCATTTT | CASSSTIQPQHF
TRBJ1-4 | 14 | TRBV5-1 | - | TRBD1 | TGCGCCAGCAGCTTGAGGGACAGGCGTGAAAAACTGTTTTTT | CASSLRDRREKLFF
TRBJ2-4 | 13 | TRBV27 | - | - | TGTGCCAGCGGCCGGACAGTCCAAAACATTCAGTACTTC | CASGRTVQNIQYF
TRBJ1-1 | 15 | TRBV4-1 | - | - | TGCGCCAGCAGCCCGGGGTCGCGGGGGAACACTGAAGCTTTCTTT | CASSPGSRGNTEAFF
TRBJ2-7 | 11 | TRBV7-6 | few | - | TGTGCCAGCAGCTTAGGTGGAGGGGCCAACTTC | CASSLGGGANF
TRBJ2-3 | 17 | TRBV7-9 | - | - | TGTGCCAGCAGCATATATAGGACAGACGGGGGCACAGATACGCAGTATTTT | CASSIYRTDGGTDTQYF
TRBJ2-1 | 15 | TRBV7-2 | - | - | TGTGCCAGCAGCTTTGACGGGGGAGGCTACAATGAGCAGTTCTTC | CASSFDGGGYNEQFF
TRBJ1-2 | 14 | TRBV4-3 | - | - | TGCGCCAGCAGCCAAGATTCCTCTAACTATGGCTACACCTTC | CASSQDSSNYGYTF
TRBJ1-4 | 11 | TRBV5-8 | - | - | TGTGCCGGCAGCTTTACGGGAAAACTGTTTTTT | CAGSFTGKLFF
TRBJ2-1 | 13 | TRBV18 | - | TRBD2 | TGTGCCAGCTCACCCCTAGCGGGAGTTGAGCAGTTCTTC | CASSPLAGVEQFF
TRBJ2-7 | 12 | TRBV6-6 | - | - | TGTGCCAGCAGCCCGACTCAGTACGAGCAGTACTTC | CASSPTQYEQYF
TRBJ2-3 | 15 | TRBV6-5 | - | TRBD2 | TGTGCCAGCCTTCCTAGCGGGAGGGTAAGAGATACGCAGTATTTT | CASLPSGRVRDTQYF
TRBJ1-2 | 16 | TRBV5-4 | - | TRBD1 | TGTGCCAGCAGCTTGGTAGGCCAGGGGGTTGGCATTGGCTACACCTTC | CASSLVGQGVGIGYTF
TRBJ1-5 | 16 | TRBV5-6 | - | - | TGTGCCAGCAGCTTGTTCGACTGGCACGGGGGGCAGCCCCAGCATTTT | CASSLFDWHGGQPQHF
TRBJ2-7 | 16 | TRBV9 | - | - | TGTGCCAGCAGCCCCCAACCACCGGGAGCCTCCTACGAGCAGTACTTC | CASSPQPPGASYEQYF
TRBJ1-3 | 14 | TRBV2 | few | - | TGTGCCAGCAGTGAAGTCAACTCTGGAAACACCATATATTTT | CASSEVNSGNTIYF
TRBJ1-4 | 16 | TRBV2 | - | TRBD1 | TGTGCCAGCAGTGAAGCCGCGGGACAGGGGAATGAAAAACTGTTTTTT | CASSEAAGQGNEKLFF
TRBJ2-7 | 15 | TRBV15 | few | - | TGTGCCACCAGCAAAAGAGGGCAGATAGTCTACGAGCAGTACTTC | CATSKRGQIVYEQYF
TRBJ2-7 | 15 | TRBV6-5 | - | TRBD1 | TGTGCCAGCAGGGAGGGACAGGGATTCTCCTACGAGCAGTACTTC | CASREGQGFSYEQYF
TRBJ2-7 | 14 | TRBV11-3 | - | TRBD1 | TGTGCCAGCAGCTTAGATAGGGGGCTCTACGAGCAGTACTTC | CASSLDRGLYEQYF
TRBJ2-3 | 15 | TRBV7-3 | - | TRBD2 | TGTGCCAGCAGCTTACTAGCGGTCGGGCAGGATACGCAGTATTTT | CASSLLAVGQDTQYF
TRBJ2-7 | 14 | TRBV19 | - | - | TGTGCCAGTAGTATGAGACTAGATTTATACGAGCAGTACTTC | CASSMRLDLYEQYF
TRBJ2-3 | 15 | TRBV5-8 | - | TRBD2 | TGTGCCAGCAGCCGACTAGCGGGACGAACAGATACGCAGTATTTT | CASSRLAGRTDTQYF
TRBJ2-3 | 15 | TRBV9 | - | - | TGTGCCAGCAGCGCTTACGGTGCTTCCACAGATACGCAGTATTTT | CASSAYGASTDTQYF
TRBJ2-2 | 14 | TRBV9 | - | - | TGTGCCAGCAGCGAGCGGACTAACACCGGGGAGCTGTTTTTT | CASSERTNTGELFF
TRBJ1-5 | 15 | TRBV15 | few | - | TGTGCCACCAGCAGAGAACCGGGGTCCCTTCAGCCCCAGCATTTT | CATSREPGSLQPQHF
TRBJ1-2 | 17 | TRBV11-2 | - | - | TGTGCCAGCAGCTTTAAACGGGACTCTCGACTTGCGGGAGGCTACACCTTC | CASSFKRDSRLAGGYTF
TRBJ1-3 | 14 | TRBV7-2 | - | TRBD1 | TGTGCCAGCAGCCGGGACAGATCGGGAAACACCATATATTTT | CASSRDRSGNTIYF
TRBJ1-4 | 11 | TRBV20-1 | - | - | TGCAGTGCACAGGTCCGTGAAAAACTGTTTTTT | CSAQVREKLFF
TRBJ2-7 | 14 | TRBV7-9 | - | TRBD1 | TGTGCCAGCAGCTTAATGGGACAGGGTTACGAGCAGTACTTC | CASSLMGQGYEQYF
TRBJ1-5 | 15 | TRBV10-3 | - | TRBD1 | TGTGCCATATCAAGGGGGCACGGCGACAATCAGCCCCAGCATTTT | CAISRGHGDNQPQHF
TRBJ2-1 | 15 | TRBV11-2 | once | - | TGTGCCAGCTTAAAGGCGGGGGCTGTCATTAATGAGCAGTTCTTC | CASLKAGAVINEQFF
TRBJ1-1 | 14 | TRBV7-3 | - | TRBD1 | TGTGCCAGCAGCTTAAACAGGGGGGACACTGAAGCTTTCTTT | CASSLNRGDTEAFF
TRBJ2-3 | 18 | TRBV4-1 | - | - | TGCGCCAGCAGCCAAGGAGGGATACGTGGGAGTTATTTAGATACGCAGTATTTT | CASSQGGIRGSYLDTQYF
TRBJ1-1 | 14 | TRBV6-1 | - | - | TGTGCCAGCAGTGAAGACAGGGTTCGAGTTGAAGCTTTCTTT | CASSEDRVRVEAFF
TRBJ2-5 | 17 | TRBV5-1 | - | TRBD1 | TGCGCCAGCAGCTTGGCCGCGGGACAGGGGGCGCGTGAGACCCAGTACTTC | CASSLAAGQGARETQYF
TRBJ1-2 | 16 | TRBV4-3 | - | - | TGCGCCAGCAGCCAAGTGATTGGGGGCAGGCGAAGTGGCTACACCTTC | CASSQVIGGRRSGYTF
TRBJ1-5 | 16 | TRBV18 | - | - | TGTGCCAGCTCCCACTCTGCGGGGGCTGGTAATCAGCCCCAGCATTTT | CASSHSAGAGNQPQHF